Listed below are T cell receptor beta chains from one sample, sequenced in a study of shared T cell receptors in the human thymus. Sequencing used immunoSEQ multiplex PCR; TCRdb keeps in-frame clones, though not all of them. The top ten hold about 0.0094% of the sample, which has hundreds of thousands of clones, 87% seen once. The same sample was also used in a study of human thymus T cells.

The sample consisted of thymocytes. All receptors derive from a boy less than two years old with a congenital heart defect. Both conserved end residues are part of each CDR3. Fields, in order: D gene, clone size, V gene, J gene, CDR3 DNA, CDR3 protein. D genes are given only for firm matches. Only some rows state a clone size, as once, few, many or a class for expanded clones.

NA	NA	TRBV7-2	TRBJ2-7	TGTGCCAGCAGCTTCTCTCCGGGACTTTCGAGCTCCTACGAGCAGTACTTC	CASSFSPGLSSSYEQYF
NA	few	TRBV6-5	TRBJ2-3	TGTGCCATCCGGGAGAGGGGCACAGATACGCAGTATTTT	CAIRERGTDTQYF
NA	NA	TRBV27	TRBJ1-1	TGTGCCAGCAGGTTGCGGGGGGCGGAGGGTGAAGCTTTCTTT	CASRLRGAEGEAFF
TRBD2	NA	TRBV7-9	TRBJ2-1	TGTGCCAGCAGCTTAGGCGGGAGCGAGTCCAATGAGCAGTTCTTC	CASSLGGSESNEQFF
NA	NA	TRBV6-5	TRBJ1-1	TGTGCCAGCAGTTACTCGGAGACGGCGAACACTGAAGCTTTCTTT	CASSYSETANTEAFF
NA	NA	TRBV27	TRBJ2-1	TGTGCCAGCGCTGGAGACTACAACAATGAGCAGTTCTTC	CASAGDYNNEQFF
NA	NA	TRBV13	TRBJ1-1	TGTGCCAGCAGCTTATTACCAGAAGTTGAAGCTTTCTTT	CASSLLPEVEAFF
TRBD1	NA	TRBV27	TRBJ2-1	TGTGCCAGCAGTCTAGGGGGGGACAGGGGTACGAATGAGCAGTTCTTC	CASSLGGDRGTNEQFF
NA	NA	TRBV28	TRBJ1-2	TGTGCCAGCAGTTTAGGCGAGGTAAACTATGGCTACACCTTC	CASSLGEVNYGYTF
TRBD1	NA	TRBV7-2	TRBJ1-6	TGTGCCAGCAGCTTAGAGGGGGCGCCCGATAATTCACCCCTCCACTTT	CASSLEGAPDNSPLHF
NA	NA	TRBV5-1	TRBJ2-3	TGCGCCAGCAGCTTGGTTTCGGGGGGCAGTTGTTGTGAGGCCTGGAATAGCACAGATACGCAGTATTTT	CASSLVSGGSCCEAWNSTDTQYF
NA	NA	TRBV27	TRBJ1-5	TGTGCCAGCAGCTCACCACCCCCGGACAATAGGGGGTCGGGCAATCAGCCCCAGCATTTT	CASSSPPPDNRGSGNQPQHF
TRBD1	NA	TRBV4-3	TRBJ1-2	TGCGCCAGCAGCCAAGAGCGGACAGGGAAAAACTATGGCTACACCTTC	CASSQERTGKNYGYTF
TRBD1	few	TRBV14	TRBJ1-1	TGTGCCAGCAGCCAGGAAGGGACAGCCCCAGTAGCTTTCTTT	CASSQEGTAPVAFF
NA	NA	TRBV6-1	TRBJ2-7	TGTGCCAGCAGTGAAGCGCTTCGTATAGGAGTGTGGAACTCCTACGAGCAGTACTTC	CASSEALRIGVWNSYEQYF
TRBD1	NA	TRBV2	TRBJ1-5	TGTGCCAGCAGTAACGGACAGGTAAGCTGGGGCAATCAGCCCCAGCATTTT	CASSNGQVSWGNQPQHF
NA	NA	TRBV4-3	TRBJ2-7	TGCGCCAGCAGCCCAGTGGTAGTGCGGGGCGAGCAGTACTTC	CASSPVVVRGEQYF
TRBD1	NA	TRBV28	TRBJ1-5	TGTGCCAGCAGACTCGACAGGGGGATCTATCAGCCCCAGCATTTT	CASRLDRGIYQPQHF
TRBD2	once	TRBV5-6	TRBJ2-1	TGTGCCAGCAGCTATCCCCTCCTTAGCGGGGGCGCCTACAATGAGCAGTTCTTC	CASSYPLLSGGAYNEQFF
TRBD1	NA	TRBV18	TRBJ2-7	TGTGCCAGCTCACCGGGGACAGGCGAGCAGTACTTC	CASSPGTGEQYF
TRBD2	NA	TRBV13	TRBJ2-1	TGTGCCAGCACCCCAGCGGGAAATTCGGATGAGCAGTTCTTC	CASTPAGNSDEQFF
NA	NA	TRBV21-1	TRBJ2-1	TGTGCCAGCAGCAAAGGGAGGACTGCCAGCTCCTACAATGAGCAGTTCTTC	CASSKGRTASSYNEQFF
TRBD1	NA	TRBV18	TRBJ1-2	TGTGCCAGCTCACCAGTCGGACAGGCTAACGGGGACTATGGCTACACCTTC	CASSPVGQANGDYGYTF
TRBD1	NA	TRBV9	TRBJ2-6	TGTGCCAGCAGCGTAGAATGGGACAGACCTCCGGGGGCCAACGTCCTGACTTTC	CASSVEWDRPPGANVLTF
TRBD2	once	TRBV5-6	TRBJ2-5	TGTGCCAGCAGCTTGGCCCCGCAACTAGCGGGAGGGGAGACCCAGTACTTC	CASSLAPQLAGGETQYF
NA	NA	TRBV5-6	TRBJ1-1	TGTGCCAGCAGCTTTGAAAGGGGCTGCCGTGGCACTGAAGCTTTCTTT	CASSFERGCRGTEAFF
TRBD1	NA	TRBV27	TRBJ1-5	TGTGCCAGCAGTTCCGGACAGGGGGGTCAGCCCCAGCATTTT	CASSSGQGGQPQHF
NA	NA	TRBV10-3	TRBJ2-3	TGTGCCATCAGTGAGTCGAGGAATTGGGGCACAGATACGCAGTATTTT	CAISESRNWGTDTQYF
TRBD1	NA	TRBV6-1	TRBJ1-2	TGTGCCAGCAGGGGGAGGACAGGGGGCTACTACACCTTC	CASRGRTGGYYTF
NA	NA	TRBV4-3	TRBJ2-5	TGCGCCAGCAGCCAAGGGTTGAGCGGTCAAGAGACCCAGTACTTC	CASSQGLSGQETQYF
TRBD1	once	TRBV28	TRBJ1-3	TGTGCCAGCAGCACTGCTCACAGGGGCTCTGGAAACACCATATATTTT	CASSTAHRGSGNTIYF
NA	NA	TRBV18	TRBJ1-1	TGTGCCAGCTCACGGCTCACAGGCCCTATGAACACTGAAGCTTTCTTT	CASSRLTGPMNTEAFF
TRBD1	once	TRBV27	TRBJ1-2	TGTGCCAGCAGTCCCCGGACAGGGGAGGGGAACTATGGCTACACCTTC	CASSPRTGEGNYGYTF
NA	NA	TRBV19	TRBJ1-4	TGTGCCAGTAGTATAGGCCTTTACAGGGCTCCTAATGAAAAACTGTTTTTT	CASSIGLYRAPNEKLFF
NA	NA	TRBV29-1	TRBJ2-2	TGCAGCGTTGAACACGTGGGGGCAACCGGGGAGCTGTTTTTT	CSVEHVGATGELFF
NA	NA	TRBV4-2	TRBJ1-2	TGTGCCAGCAGCCAAGATCGCTTGGGGGCCGGCTACACCTTC	CASSQDRLGAGYTF
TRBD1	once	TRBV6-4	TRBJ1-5	TGTGCCAGCAGTGCCCCCGGGACAGGGCGTTTTAGCAATCAGCCCCAGCATTTT	CASSAPGTGRFSNQPQHF
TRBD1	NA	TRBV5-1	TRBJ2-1	TGCGCCAGCAGCTTGAGGACAGGGGCGGTCTACAATGAGCAGTTCTTC	CASSLRTGAVYNEQFF
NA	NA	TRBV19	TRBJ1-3	TGTGCCAGTAGTACCGGGGTTAAAAACACCATATATTTT	CASSTGVKNTIYF
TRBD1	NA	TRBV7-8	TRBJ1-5	TGTGCCAGCAGCTTAGGGACGGGGCAGGGGGACAATCAGCCCCAGCATTTT	CASSLGTGQGDNQPQHF
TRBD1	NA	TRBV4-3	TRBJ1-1	TGCGCCAGCAGCCTTAGCTCTCCGGGACAGGGGAAGGCTGAAGCTTTCTTT	CASSLSSPGQGKAEAFF
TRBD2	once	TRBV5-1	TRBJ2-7	TGCGCCAGCAGCCCCGCGGAGCCTAGCGGGAACTACGAGCAGTACTTC	CASSPAEPSGNYEQYF
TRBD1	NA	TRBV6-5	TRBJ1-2	TGTGCCAGCAGTCCTCCTACAGGGGCCCATGGCTACACCTTC	CASSPPTGAHGYTF
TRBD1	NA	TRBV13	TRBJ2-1	TGTGCCAGCAGCTTCCACGGCGGGACAGGGCTCCTGGAGCAGTTCTTC	CASSFHGGTGLLEQFF
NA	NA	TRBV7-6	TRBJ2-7	TGTGCCAGCAGCTTCCGGGACTCCTCCTACGAGCAGTACTTC	CASSFRDSSYEQYF
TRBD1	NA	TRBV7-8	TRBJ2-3	TGTGCCAGCAGCAGGACAGGTTTCACAGATACGCAGTATTTT	CASSRTGFTDTQYF
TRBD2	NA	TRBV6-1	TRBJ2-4	TGTGCCAGCAGTGATAGGACTAGCGGGGGGGTCGGCAAAAACATTCAGTACTTC	CASSDRTSGGVGKNIQYF
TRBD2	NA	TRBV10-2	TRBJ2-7	TGCGCCAGCAGCCGCGGACTAGCGGAAATCTCCTACGAGCAGTACTTC	CASSRGLAEISYEQYF
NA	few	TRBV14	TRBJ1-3	TGTGCCAGCTCAGGGGAGGGGTCTGGAAACACCATATATTTT	CASSGEGSGNTIYF
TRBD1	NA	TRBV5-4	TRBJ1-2	TGTGCCAGCAGCCGGGACAGGATGGCCTATGGCTACACCTTC	CASSRDRMAYGYTF
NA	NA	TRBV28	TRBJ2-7	TGTGCCAGCACCCATTCTCTCGACAGCCACTATTCCTACGAGCAGTACTTC	CASTHSLDSHYSYEQYF